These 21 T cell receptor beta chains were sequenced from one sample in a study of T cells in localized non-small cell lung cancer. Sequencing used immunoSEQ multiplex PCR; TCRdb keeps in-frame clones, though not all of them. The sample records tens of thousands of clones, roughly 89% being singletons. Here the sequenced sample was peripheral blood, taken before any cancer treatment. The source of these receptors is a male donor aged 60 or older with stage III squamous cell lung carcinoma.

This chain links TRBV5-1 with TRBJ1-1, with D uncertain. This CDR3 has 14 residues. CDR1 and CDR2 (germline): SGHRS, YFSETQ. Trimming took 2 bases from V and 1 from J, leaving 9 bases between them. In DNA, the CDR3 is TGCGCCAGCAGCTTAGCGAATCAGAACACTGAAGCTTTCTTT. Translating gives CASSLANQNTEAFF.

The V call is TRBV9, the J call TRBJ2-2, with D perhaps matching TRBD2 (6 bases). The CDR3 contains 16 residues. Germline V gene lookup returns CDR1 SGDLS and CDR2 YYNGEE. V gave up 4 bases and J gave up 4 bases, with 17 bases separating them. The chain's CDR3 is CASSISSGSGTGELFF. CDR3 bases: TGTGCCAGCAGCATAAGTAGCGGTTCGGGCACCGGGGAGCTGTTTTTT.

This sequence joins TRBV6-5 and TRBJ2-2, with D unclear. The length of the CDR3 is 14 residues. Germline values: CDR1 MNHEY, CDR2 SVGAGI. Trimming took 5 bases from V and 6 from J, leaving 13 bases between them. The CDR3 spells CASSALLVSGELFF. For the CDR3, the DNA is TGTGCCAGCAGTGCCTTATTAGTTTCCGGGGAGCTGTTTTTT.

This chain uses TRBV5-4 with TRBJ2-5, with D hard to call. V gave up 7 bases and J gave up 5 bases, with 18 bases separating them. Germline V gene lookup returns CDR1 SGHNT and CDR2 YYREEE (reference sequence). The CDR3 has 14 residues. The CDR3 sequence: CASRPPTEGETQYF. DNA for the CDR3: TGTGCCAGCCGTCCCCCAACGGAAGGGGAGACCCAGTACTTC.

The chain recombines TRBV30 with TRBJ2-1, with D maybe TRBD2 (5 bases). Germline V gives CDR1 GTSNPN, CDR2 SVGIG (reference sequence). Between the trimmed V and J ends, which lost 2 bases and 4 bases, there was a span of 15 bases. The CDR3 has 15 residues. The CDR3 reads CAWSFSRRDYNEQFF. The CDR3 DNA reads TGTGCCTGGAGTTTCAGCCGACGGGATTACAATGAGCAGTTCTTC.

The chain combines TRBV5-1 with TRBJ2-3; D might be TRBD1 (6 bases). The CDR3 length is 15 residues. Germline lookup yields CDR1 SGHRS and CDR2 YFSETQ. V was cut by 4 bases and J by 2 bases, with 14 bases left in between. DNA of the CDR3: TGCGCCAGCAGCCCTATAGGGACAACCACAGATACGCAGTATTTT. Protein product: CASSPIGTTTDTQYF.

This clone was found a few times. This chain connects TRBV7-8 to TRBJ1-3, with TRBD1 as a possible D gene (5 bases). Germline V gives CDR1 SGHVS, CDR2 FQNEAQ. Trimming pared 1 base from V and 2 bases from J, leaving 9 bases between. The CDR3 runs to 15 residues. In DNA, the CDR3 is TGTGCCAGCAGCTTAGGTACAGGAACTGGAAACACCATATATTTT. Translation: CASSLGTGTGNTIYF.

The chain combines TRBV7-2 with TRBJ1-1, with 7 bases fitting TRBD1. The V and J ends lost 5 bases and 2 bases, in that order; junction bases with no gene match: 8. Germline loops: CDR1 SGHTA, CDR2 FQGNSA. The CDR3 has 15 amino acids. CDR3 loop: CASSLRGTSNTEAFF. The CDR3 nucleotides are TGTGCCAGCAGCCTCAGGGGGACCTCAAACACTGAAGCTTTCTTT.

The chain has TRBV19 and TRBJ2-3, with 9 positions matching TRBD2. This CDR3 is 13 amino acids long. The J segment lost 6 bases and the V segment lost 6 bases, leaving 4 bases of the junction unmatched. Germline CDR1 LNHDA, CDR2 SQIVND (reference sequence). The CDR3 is CASRASGVDTQYF. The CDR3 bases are TGTGCCAGTAGGGCTAGCGGGGTGGATACGCAGTATTTT.

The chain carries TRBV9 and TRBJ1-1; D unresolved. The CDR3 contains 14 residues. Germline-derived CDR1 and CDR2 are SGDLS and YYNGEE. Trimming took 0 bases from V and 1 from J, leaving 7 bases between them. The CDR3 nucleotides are TGTGCCAGCAGCGTAGGGGCTGCGAACACTGAAGCTTTCTTT. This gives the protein CASSVGAANTEAFF.

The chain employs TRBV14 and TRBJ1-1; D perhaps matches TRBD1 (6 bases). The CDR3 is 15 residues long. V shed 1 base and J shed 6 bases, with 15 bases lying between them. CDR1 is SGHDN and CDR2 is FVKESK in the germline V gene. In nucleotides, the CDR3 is TGTGCCAGCAGCCAAGCGAAGGCCCACAGGGCTGAAGCTTTCTTT. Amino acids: CASSQAKAHRAEAFF. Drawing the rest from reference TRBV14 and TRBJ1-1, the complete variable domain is EAGVTQFPSHSVIEKGQTVTLRCDPISGHDNLYWYRRVMGKEIKFLLHFVKESKQDESGMPNNRFLAERTGGTYSTLKVQPAELEDSGVYFCASSQAKAHRAEAFFGQGTRLTVV.

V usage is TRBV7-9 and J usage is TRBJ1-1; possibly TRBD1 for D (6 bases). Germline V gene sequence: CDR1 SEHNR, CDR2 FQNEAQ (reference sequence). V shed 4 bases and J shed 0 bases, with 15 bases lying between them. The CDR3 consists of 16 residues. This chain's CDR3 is CASSSWGPRVNTEAFF. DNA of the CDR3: TGTGCCAGCAGCTCTTGGGGGCCTCGGGTGAACACTGAAGCTTTCTTT.

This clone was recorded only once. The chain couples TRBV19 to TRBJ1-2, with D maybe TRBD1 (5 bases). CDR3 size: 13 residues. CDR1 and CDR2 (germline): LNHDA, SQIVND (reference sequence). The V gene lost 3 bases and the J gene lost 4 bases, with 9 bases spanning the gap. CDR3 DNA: TGTGCCAGTAGTATCTCAGGGCCCTATGGCTACACCTTC. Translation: CASSISGPYGYTF.

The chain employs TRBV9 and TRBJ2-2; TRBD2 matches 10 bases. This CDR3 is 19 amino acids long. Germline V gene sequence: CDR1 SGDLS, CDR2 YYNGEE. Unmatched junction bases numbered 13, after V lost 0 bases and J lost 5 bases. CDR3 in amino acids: CASSVGVLAGAPSTGELFF. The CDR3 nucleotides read TGTGCCAGCAGCGTAGGCGTCCTAGCGGGAGCCCCGAGTACCGGGGAGCTGTTTTTT. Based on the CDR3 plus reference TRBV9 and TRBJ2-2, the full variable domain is DSGVTQTPKHLITATGQRVTLRCSPRSGDLSVYWYQQSLDQGLQFLIQYYNGEERAKGNILERFSAQQFPDLHSELNLSSLELGDSALYFCASSVGVLAGAPSTGELFFGEGSRLTVL.

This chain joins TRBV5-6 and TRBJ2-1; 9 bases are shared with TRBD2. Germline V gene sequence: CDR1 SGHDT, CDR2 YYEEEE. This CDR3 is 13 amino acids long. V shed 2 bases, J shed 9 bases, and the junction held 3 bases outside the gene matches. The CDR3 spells CASSFLAGLEQFF. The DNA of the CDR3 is TGTGCCAGCAGCTTTCTAGCGGGACTTGAGCAGTTCTTC.

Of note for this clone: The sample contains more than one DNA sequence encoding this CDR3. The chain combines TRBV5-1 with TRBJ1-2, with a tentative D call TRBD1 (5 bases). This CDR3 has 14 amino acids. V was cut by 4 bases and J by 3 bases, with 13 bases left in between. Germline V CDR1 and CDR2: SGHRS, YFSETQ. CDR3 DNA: TGCGCCAGCAGCCTCGGCCAGGGCGACTATGGCTACACCTTC. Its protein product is CASSLGQGDYGYTF.

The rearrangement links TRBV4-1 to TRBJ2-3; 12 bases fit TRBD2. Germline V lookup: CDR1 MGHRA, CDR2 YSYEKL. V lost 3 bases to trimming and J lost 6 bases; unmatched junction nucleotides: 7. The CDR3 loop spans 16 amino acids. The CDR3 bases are TGCGCCAGCAGCCAGGGTGGACTAGCGGGACGGGATACGCAGTATTTT. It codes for CASSQGGLAGRDTQYF.

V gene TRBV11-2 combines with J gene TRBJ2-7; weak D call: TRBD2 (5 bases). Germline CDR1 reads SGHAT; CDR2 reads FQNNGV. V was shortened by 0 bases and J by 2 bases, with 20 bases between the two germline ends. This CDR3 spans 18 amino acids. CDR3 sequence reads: CASSLEIRLRTGTYEQYF. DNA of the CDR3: TGTGCCAGCAGCTTAGAGATTCGTTTGAGGACGGGGACCTACGAGCAGTACTTC.

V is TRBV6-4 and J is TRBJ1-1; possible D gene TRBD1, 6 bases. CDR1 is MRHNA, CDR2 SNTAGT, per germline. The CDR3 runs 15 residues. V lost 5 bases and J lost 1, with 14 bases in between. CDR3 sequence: CASSLFPGQNTEAFF. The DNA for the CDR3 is TGTGCCAGCAGTCTTTTCCCGGGACAGAACACTGAAGCTTTCTTT.

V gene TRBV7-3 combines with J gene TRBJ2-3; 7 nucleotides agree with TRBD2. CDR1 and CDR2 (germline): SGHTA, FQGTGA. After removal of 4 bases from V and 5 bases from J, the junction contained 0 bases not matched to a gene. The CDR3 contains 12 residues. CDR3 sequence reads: CASSSGGDTQYF. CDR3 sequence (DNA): TGTGCCAGCAGCTCGGGAGGAGATACGCAGTATTTT. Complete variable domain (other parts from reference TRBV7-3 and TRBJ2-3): GAGVSQTPSNKVTEKGKYVELRCDPISGHTALYWYRQSLGQGPEFLIYFQGTGAADDSGLPNDRFFAVRPEGSVSTLKIQRTERGDSAVYLCASSSGGDTQYFGPGTRLTVL.

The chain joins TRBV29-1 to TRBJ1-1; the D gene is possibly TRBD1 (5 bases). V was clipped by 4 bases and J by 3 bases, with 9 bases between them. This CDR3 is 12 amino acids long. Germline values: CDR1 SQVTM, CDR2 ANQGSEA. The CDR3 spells CSVGDWDTEAFF. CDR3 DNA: TGCAGCGTTGGGGACTGGGACACTGAAGCTTTCTTT.